These 10 T cell receptor beta chains originate from one sample sequenced in a study of OX40 agonist ivuxolimab in advanced cancers. Repertoires were generated with immunoSEQ multiplex PCR, while TCRdb's copy carries only in-frame clones and drops some. The sample has some 75,000 clones, around nine tenths seen once; the top ten hold under 3%. This material consisted of CD4+ or CD8+ T cells sorted from blood, taken in a trial of the OX40 agonist ivuxolimab. The source is an adult with an advanced solid tumor such as melanoma, head and neck, liver or kidney cancer.

This rearrangement joins TRBV25-1 to TRBJ1-2; D is uncertain. The CDR3 runs 14 residues. Germline CDR1 reads MGHDK; CDR2 reads SYGVNS. V was pared by 5 bases and J by 8 bases, with 18 bases between. CDR3 sequence reads: CASSSPPEVVGYTF. CDR3 DNA: TGTGCCAGCAGTTCACCTCCCGAGGTCGTCGGCTACACCTTC.

J is TRBJ1-5 and V is TRBV7-2; 7 bases line up with TRBD1. Trimming took 5 bases from V and 4 from J; bases not matched to a gene: 8. The CDR3 is 15 amino acids. Germline CDR1 reads SGHTA; CDR2 reads FQGNSA. CDR3 nucleotides: TGTGCCAGCAGCCCCCAGGGGGATCTTAATCAGCCCCAGCATTTT. Amino acids: CASSPQGDLNQPQHF.

The chain has TRBV4-2 and TRBJ2-3; D is ambiguous. In germline, CDR1 is LGHNA, CDR2 YNFKEQ. Trimming cost V 0 bases and J 6 bases, with 4 bases left between them. CDR3 length: 12 residues. CDR3 coding DNA: TGTGCCAGCAGCCAAGAGGGGGATACGCAGTATTTT. It is translated as CASSQEGDTQYF.

The chain uses TRBV7-2 and TRBJ1-5, with D hard to call. V dropped 1 base and J dropped 7 bases, with 8 bases sitting between them. The CDR3 is 13 residues long. The V gene's germline CDR1 is SGHTA and CDR2 FQGNSA. CDR3 nucleotide sequence: TGTGCCAGCAGCTTAGAAGGGCGCCAGCCCCAGCATTTT. It translates to CASSLEGRQPQHF.

The chain links TRBV9 to TRBJ2-2; D remains ambiguous. The CDR3 is 13 residues long. V was clipped by 1 base and J by 8 bases, with 9 bases between them. The germline V gene has CDR1 SGDLS and CDR2 YYNGEE. In nucleotides, the CDR3 is TGTGCCAGCAGCGTACTCTCATTTGGGGAGCTGTTTTTT. Protein sequence: CASSVLSFGELFF.

The rearrangement uses TRBV7-2 and TRBJ1-1, with D possibly being TRBD1 (5 bases). The V end lost 6 bases, the J end lost 0 bases, and 11 bases lay between the germline ends. Germline-derived CDR1 and CDR2 are SGHTA and FQGNSA. This CDR3 is 14 amino acids long. CDR3 region: CASRIRDMNTEAFF. In DNA form, the CDR3 reads TGTGCCAGCAGGATCAGGGATATGAACACTGAAGCTTTCTTT.

This sequence joins TRBV4-1 and TRBJ1-4; D unresolved. CDR3 length equals 17 residues. V lost 1 base and J lost 5, with 17 bases in between. Germline V gene data show CDR1 as MGHRA and CDR2 as YSYEKL. In DNA, the CDR3 is TGCGCCAGCAGCCAAGGAGCCCCCGGAACCACGAATGAAAAACTGTTTTTT. Protein product: CASSQGAPGTTNEKLFF.

The chain recombines TRBV7-2 with TRBJ2-3; D possibly corresponds to TRBD1 (6 bases). CDR3 size: 15 residues. Germline CDR1 reads SGHTA; CDR2 reads FQGNSA. With 5 bases removed from V and 6 bases from J, the gap between germline ends came to 18 bases. The CDR3 region has the DNA TGTGCCAGCAGCCGGAGGTTGACAGGTTCGGATACGCAGTATTTT. Protein: CASSRRLTGSDTQYF.

The chain recombines TRBV6-6 with TRBJ2-2; 11 nucleotides line up with TRBD1. Trimming removed 2 bases from V and 4 bases from J; junction bases left unmatched: 3. The CDR3 is made up of 16 amino acids. Germline CDR1 MNHNY, CDR2 SVGAGI (reference sequence). The DNA for the CDR3 is TGTGCCAGCAGTTACCCCGGGACAGGGGGCACCGGGGAGCTGTTTTTT. It codes for CASSYPGTGGTGELFF.

The chain carries TRBV9 and TRBJ2-4; 7 nucleotides match TRBD1. This CDR3 is 15 amino acids long. V lost 0 bases, J lost 7 bases, and 7 bases stayed unmatched. Germline V gives CDR1 SGDLS, CDR2 YYNGEE. CDR3 in amino acids: CASSVEGAEWNIQYF. The CDR3 DNA is TGTGCCAGCAGCGTAGAGGGGGCTGAGTGGAACATTCAGTACTTC.